This T cell receptor beta chain was observed in a study of cytomegalovirus exposure and HLA in healthy donors. Broader study findings: Later analysis showed most CMV-associated TCR beta chains appearing HLA-restricted. Exclusion as indistinguishable affected some V segments, including TRBV6-2 and TRBV6-3.

With regard to this clone: The antigen is unknown.

Per germline, CDR1 KGHSH and CDR2 LQKENI. The V gene end was trimmed by 6 bases and the J gene end by 0 bases; junction bases not matched to a gene: 8. The CDR3 totals 16 residues. The PCR ran on 60 Vbeta and 13 Jbeta primers. Produced via immunoSEQ multiplex PCR; TCRdb's table is partial and in-frame only. This table holds about 180,000 clones, less than 90% found once. The sequence came from a girl between 10 and 17 years old in good health and CMV-seropositive. The sequenced sample was PBMCs. This chain uses TRBV18 with TRBJ2-7; 10 bases align to TRBD2. The CDR3 DNA follows: TGTGCCAGCTCTCCAGGACTAGCGGTCTACTCCTACGAGCAGTACTTC. Translating it yields CASSPGLAVYSYEQYF.